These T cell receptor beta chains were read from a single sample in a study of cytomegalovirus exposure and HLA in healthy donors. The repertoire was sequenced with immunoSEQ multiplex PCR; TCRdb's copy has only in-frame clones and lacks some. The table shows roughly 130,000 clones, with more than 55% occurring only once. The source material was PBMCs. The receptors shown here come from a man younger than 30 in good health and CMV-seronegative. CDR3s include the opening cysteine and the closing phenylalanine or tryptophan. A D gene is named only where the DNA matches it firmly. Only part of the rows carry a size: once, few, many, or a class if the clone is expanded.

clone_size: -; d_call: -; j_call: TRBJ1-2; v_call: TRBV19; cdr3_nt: TGTGCCAGTAACGGTCGTCTGGGCTACACCTTC; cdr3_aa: CASNGRLGYTF
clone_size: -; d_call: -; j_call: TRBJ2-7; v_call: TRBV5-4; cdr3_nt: TGTGCCAGCAGCTTGCGGGGGATCGCCTACGAGCAGTACTTC; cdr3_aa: CASSLRGIAYEQYF
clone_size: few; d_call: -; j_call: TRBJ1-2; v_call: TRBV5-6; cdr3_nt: TGTGCCAGCAGCTTGCCGACAGACCTGGTCTATGGCTACACCTTC; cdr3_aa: CASSLPTDLVYGYTF
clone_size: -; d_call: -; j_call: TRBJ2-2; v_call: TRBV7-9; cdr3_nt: TGTTCCAGCAGCTTAGTAGCAGGGCCCGGGGAGCTGTTTTTT; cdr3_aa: CSSSLVAGPGELFF
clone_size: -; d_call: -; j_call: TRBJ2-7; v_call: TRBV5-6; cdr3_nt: TGTGCCAGCAGCTTGGAGAGCTACGAGCAGTACTTC; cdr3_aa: CASSLESYEQYF
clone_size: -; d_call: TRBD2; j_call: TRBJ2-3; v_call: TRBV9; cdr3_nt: TGTGCCAGCAGCTCTCGGACTAGCGGCAGAGGGGCAGATACGCAGTATTTT; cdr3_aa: CASSSRTSGRGADTQYF
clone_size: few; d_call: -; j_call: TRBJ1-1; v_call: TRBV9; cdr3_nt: TGTGCCAGCAGCGTAGACTTGAACACTGAAGCTTTCTTT; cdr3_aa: CASSVDLNTEAFF
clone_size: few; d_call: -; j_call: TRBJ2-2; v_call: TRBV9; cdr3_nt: TGTGCCAGCAGCGGTCGGCAGACTACCGGGGAGCTGTTTTTT; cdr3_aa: CASSGRQTTGELFF
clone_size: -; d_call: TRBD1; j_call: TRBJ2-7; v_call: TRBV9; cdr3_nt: TGTGCCAGCAGCGTAGCGGGACAGGGGACCTACGAGCAGTACTTC; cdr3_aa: CASSVAGQGTYEQYF
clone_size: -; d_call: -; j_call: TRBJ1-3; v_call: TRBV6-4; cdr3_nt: TGTGCCAGCAATTGGGAGCACCTCTCTGGAAACACCATATATTTT; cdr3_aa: CASNWEHLSGNTIYF
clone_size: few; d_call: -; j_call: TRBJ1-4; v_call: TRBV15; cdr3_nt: TGTGCCACCAGCAGAGCTCAGGGTTTTAATGAAAAACTGTTTTTT; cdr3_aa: CATSRAQGFNEKLFF
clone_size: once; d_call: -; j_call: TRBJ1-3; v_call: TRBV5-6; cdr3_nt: TGTGCCAGCAGCTTGGGACTTCCCCAGTGGGGAAACACCATATATTTT; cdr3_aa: CASSLGLPQWGNTIYF
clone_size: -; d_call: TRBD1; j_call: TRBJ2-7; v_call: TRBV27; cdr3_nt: TGTGCCAGCAGTTTAGTCCAGGGGGCCTACGAGCAGTACTTC; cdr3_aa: CASSLVQGAYEQYF
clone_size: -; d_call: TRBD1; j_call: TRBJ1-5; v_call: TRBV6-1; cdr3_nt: TGTGCCAGCAGAAAGACAGGGAATCAGCCCCAGCATTTT; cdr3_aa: CASRKTGNQPQHF
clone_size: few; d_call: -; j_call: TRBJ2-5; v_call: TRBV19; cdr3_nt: TGTGCCAGTAGTAGCTTAGGGGTTTTGGAGACCCAGTACTTC; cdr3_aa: CASSSLGVLETQYF